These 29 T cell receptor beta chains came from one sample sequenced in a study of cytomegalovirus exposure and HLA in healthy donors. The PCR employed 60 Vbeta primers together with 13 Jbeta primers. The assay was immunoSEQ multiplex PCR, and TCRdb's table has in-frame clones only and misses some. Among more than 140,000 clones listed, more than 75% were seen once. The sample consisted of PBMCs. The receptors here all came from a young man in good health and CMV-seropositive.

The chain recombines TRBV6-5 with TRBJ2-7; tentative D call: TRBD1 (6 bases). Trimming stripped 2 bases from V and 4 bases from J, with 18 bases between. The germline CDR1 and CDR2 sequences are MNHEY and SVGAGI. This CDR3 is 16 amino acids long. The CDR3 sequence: CASSYPDLTGSYEQYF. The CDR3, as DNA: TGTGCCAGCAGTTACCCAGATTTGACAGGCTCGTACGAGCAGTACTTC.

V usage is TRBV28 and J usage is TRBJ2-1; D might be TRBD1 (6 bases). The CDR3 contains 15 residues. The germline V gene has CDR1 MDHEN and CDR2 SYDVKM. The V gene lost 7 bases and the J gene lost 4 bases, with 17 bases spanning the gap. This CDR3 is CASNPQPRGYNEQFF. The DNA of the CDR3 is TGTGCCAGCAACCCACAACCGAGGGGGTACAATGAGCAGTTCTTC.

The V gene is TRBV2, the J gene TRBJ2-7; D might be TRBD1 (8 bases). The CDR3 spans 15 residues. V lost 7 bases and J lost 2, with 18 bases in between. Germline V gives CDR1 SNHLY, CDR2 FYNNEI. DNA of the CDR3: TGTGCCAGCACCCTGGGGGGGACAGGTACCTACGAGCAGTACTTC. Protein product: CASTLGGTGTYEQYF.

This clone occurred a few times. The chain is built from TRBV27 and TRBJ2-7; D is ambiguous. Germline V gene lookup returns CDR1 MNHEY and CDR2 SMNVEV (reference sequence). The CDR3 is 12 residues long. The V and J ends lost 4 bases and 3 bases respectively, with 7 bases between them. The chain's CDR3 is CASSSIGYEQYF. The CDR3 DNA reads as TGTGCCAGCAGTTCTATTGGCTACGAGCAGTACTTC.

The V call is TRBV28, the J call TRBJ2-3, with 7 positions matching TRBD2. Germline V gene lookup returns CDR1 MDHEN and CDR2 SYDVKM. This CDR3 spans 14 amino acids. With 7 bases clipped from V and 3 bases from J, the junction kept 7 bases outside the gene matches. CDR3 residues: CASTQGGWTDTQYF. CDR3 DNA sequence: TGTGCCAGCACCCAGGGAGGGTGGACAGATACGCAGTATTTT.

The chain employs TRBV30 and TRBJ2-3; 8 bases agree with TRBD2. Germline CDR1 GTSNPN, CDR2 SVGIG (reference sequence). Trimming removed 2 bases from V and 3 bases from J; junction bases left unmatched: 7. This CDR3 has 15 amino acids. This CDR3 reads CAWSSSGSRTDTQYF. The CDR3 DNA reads TGTGCCTGGAGTTCAAGCGGGAGTAGGACAGATACGCAGTATTTT.

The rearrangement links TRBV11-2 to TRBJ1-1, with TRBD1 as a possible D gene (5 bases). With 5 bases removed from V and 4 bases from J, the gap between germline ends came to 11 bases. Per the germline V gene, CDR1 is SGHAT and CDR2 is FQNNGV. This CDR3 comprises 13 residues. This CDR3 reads CASSRLQGTEAFF. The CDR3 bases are TGTGCCAGCAGCCGCCTCCAGGGCACTGAAGCTTTCTTT.

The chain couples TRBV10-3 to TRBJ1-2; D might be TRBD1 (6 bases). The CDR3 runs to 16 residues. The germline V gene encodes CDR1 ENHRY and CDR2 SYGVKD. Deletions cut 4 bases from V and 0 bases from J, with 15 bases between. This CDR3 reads CAISGRDTTSNYGYTF. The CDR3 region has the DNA TGTGCCATCAGTGGACGGGACACAACATCTAACTATGGCTACACCTTC.

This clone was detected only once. For the CDR3, the DNA is TGCGCCAGCAGACAGGCTAGCGGGAGGGACACCGGGGAGCTGTTTTTT. Translating gives CASRQASGRDTGELFF. V and J are TRBV5-1 and TRBJ2-2; 12 bases align to TRBD2. The CDR3 runs to 16 residues. Germline lookup yields CDR1 SGHRS and CDR2 YFSETQ. The trim removed 5 bases at V and 3 bases at J, leaving 5 bases unmatched.

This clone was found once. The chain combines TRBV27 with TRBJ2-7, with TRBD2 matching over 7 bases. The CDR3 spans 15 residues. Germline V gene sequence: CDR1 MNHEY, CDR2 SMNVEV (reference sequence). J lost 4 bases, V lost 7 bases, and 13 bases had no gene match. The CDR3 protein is CASTVNSAGAYEQYF. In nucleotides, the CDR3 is TGTGCCAGCACGGTGAATTCGGCGGGAGCGTACGAGCAGTACTTC.

The CDR3 region is CASSDPGRGYTF. The DNA of the CDR3 is TGTGCCAGCAGTGATCCCGGGAGGGGCTACACCTTC. The rearrangement uses TRBV6-4 and TRBJ1-2; the D is unclear. The CDR3 consists of 12 residues. Germline V lookup: CDR1 MRHNA, CDR2 SNTAGT. Trimming pared 3 bases from V and 8 bases from J, leaving 10 bases between.

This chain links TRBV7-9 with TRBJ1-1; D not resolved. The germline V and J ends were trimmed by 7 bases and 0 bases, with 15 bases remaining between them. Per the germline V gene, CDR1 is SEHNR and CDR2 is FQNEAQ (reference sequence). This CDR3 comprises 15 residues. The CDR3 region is CASTPGITLNTEAFF. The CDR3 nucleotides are TGTGCCAGCACCCCGGGGATTACTTTGAACACTGAAGCTTTCTTT. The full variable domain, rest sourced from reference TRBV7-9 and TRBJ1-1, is DTGVSQNPRHKITKRGQNVTFRCDPISEHNRLYWYRQTLGQGPEFLTYFQNEAQLEKSRLLSDRFSAERPKGSFSTLEIQRTEQGDSAMYLCASTPGITLNTEAFFGQGTRLTVV.

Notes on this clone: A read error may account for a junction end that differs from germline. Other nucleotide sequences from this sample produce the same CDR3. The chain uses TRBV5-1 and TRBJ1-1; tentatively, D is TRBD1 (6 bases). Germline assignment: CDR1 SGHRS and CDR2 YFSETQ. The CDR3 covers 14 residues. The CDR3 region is CASSFQGYGTEAFF. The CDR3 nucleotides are TGCGCCAGCAGCTTCCAGGGGTACGGCACTGAAGCTTTCTTC.

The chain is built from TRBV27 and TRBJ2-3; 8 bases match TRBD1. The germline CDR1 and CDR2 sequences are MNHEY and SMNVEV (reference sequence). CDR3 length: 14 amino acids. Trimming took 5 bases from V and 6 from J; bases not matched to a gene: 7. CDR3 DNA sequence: TGTGCCAGCAGTCCCAGGACAGGGAGGGATACGCAGTATTTT. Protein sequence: CASSPRTGRDTQYF.

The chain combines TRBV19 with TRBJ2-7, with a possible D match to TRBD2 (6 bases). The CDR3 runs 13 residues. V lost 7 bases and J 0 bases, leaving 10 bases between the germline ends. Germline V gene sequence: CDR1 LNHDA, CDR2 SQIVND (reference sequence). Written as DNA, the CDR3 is TGTGCCAGTAAGCCGGGAGACTCCTACGAGCAGTACTTC. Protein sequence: CASKPGDSYEQYF.

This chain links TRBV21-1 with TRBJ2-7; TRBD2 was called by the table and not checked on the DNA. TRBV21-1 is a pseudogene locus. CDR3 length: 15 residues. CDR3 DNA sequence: TGTGCCAGCAGCCCCCCTAGTAGGTCCACCTACGAGCAGTACTTC. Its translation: CASSPPSRSTYEQYF.

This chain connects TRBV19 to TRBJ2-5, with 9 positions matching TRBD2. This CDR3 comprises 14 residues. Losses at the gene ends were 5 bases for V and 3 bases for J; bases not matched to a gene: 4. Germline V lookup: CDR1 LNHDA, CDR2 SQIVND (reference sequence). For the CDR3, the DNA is TGTGCCAGTAGTGATCAGCGGGAGGAAGAGACCCAGTACTTC. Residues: CASSDQREEETQYF.

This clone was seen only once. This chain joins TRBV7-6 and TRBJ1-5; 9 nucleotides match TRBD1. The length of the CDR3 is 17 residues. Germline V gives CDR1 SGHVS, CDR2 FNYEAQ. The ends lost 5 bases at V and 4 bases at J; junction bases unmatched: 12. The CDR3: CASSPLGSGTGNQPQHF. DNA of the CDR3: TGTGCCAGCAGCCCGCTTGGTTCCGGGACAGGGAATCAGCCCCAGCATTTT.

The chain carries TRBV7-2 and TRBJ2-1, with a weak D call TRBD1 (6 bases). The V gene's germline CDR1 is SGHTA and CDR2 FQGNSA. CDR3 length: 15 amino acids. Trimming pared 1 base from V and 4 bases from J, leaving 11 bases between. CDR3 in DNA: TGTGCCAGCAGCTTAGATACAGGGCCTTACAATGAGCAGTTCTTC. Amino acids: CASSLDTGPYNEQFF.

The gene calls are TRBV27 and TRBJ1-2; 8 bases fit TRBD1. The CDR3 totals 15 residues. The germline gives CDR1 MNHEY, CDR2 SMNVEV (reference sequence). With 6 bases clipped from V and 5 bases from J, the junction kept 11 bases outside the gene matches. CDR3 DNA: TGTGCCAGCAGCTCGAGGGACAGGCAGGTTTATGGCTACACCTTC. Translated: CASSSRDRQVYGYTF.

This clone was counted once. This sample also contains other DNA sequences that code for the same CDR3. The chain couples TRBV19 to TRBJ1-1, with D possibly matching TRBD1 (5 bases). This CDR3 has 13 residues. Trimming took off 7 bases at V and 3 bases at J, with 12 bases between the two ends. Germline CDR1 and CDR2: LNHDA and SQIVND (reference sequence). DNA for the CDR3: TGTGCCAGTAAAGGTCAAGGGGACACTGAAGCTTTCTTT. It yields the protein CASKGQGDTEAFF.

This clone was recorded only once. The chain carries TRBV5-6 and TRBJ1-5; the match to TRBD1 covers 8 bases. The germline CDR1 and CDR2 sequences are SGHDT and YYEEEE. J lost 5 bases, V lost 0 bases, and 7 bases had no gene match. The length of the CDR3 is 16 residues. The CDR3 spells CASSLVRDRSYQPQHF. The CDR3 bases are TGTGCCAGCAGCTTGGTCCGGGACAGGTCCTATCAGCCCCAGCATTTT.

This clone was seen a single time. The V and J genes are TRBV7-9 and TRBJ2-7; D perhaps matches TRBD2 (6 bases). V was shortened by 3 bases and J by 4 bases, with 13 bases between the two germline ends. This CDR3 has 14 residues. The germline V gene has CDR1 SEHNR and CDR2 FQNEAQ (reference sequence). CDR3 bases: TGTGCCAGCAGCTTTTCCAGCGGAGGGTACGAGCAGTACTTC. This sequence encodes CASSFSSGGYEQYF. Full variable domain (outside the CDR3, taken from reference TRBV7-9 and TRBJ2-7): DTGVSQNPRHKITKRGQNVTFRCDPISEHNRLYWYRQTLGQGPEFLTYFQNEAQLEKSRLLSDRFSAERPKGSFSTLEIQRTEQGDSAMYLCASSFSSGGYEQYFGPGTRLTVT.

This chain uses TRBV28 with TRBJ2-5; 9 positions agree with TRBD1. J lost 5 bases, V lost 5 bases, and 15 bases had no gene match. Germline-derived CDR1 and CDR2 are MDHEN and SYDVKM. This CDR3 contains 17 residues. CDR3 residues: CASSPLGTGLGTETQYF. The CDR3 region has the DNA TGTGCCAGCAGTCCGCTCGGGACAGGGCTTGGTACGGAGACCCAGTACTTC.

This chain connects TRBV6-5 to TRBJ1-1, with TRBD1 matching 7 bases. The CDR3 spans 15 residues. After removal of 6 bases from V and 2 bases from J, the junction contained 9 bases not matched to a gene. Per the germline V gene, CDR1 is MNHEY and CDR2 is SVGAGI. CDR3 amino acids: CASRPDRSLNTEAFF. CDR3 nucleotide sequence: TGTGCCAGCAGGCCGGACAGGAGCCTAAACACTGAAGCTTTCTTT.

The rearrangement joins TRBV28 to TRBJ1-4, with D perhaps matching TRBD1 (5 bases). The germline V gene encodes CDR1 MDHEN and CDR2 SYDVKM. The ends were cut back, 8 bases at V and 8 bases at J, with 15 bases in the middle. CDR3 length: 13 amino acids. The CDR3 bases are TGTGCCAGCCGATCCCTGGGGCCCGAAAAACTGTTTTTT. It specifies CASRSLGPEKLFF.

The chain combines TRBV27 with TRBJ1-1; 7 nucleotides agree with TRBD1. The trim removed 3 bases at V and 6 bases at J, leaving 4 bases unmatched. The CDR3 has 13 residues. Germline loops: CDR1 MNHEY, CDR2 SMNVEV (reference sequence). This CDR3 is CASSLGQGAEAFF. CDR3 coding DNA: TGTGCCAGCAGTTTGGGTCAGGGGGCTGAAGCTTTCTTT.

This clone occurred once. CDR3 in DNA: TGTGCCAGCAGCCCAGGGGGCTCAGGTTTCTACGAGCAGTACTTC. This encodes CASSPGGSGFYEQYF. The chain couples TRBV7-3 to TRBJ2-7, with 8 bases fitting TRBD1. The ends lost 5 bases at V and 3 bases at J; junction bases unmatched: 9. The CDR3 spans 15 residues. Germline V gene data show CDR1 as SGHTA and CDR2 as FQGTGA.

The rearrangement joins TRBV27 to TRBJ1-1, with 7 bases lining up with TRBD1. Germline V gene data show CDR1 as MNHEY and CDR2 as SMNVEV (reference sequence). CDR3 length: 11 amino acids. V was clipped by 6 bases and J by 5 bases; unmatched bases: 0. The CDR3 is CASRTGTEAFF. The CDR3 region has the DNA TGTGCCAGCAGGACAGGGACTGAAGCTTTCTTT.